The 7 T cell receptor beta chains presented below share a single source sample, sequenced in a study of shared clonotypes between healthy human individuals. Here immunoSEQ multiplex PCR was the method, and the copy in TCRdb shows in-frame clones only, minus some. There are more than 2 million clones in the sample; approximately 95% occur only once, and 0.1% to 0.15% lies in the top ten. The sequenced sample was naive CD4+ T cells sorted from blood. The sample's subset: CD45RA+ positively selected. These receptors were taken from a man aged 18 to 29 in good health.

Regarding this clone: The sample holds other DNA sequences that translate to the same CDR3. The gene calls are TRBV7-2 and TRBJ2-7, with D unclear. The V and J ends lost 1 base and 0 bases respectively, with 4 bases between them. Germline V gives CDR1 SGHTA, CDR2 FQGNSA. This CDR3 is built from 13 residues. CDR3 DNA sequence: TGTGCCAGCAGCTTAGTAAGCTCCTACGAGCAGTACTTC. Translation: CASSLVSSYEQYF. Full variable domain (remainder filled in from reference TRBV7-2 and TRBJ2-7): GAGVSQSPSNKVTEKGKDVELRCDPISGHTALYWYRQSLGQGLEFLIYFQGNSAPDKSGLPSDRFSAERTGGSVSTLTIQRTQQEDSAVYLCASSLVSSYEQYFGPGTRLTVT.

This clone came up once. This chain links TRBV7-9 with TRBJ1-1, with 8 bases that match TRBD1. Germline V gives CDR1 SEHNR, CDR2 FQNEAQ (reference sequence). The CDR3 runs to 14 residues. With V trimmed by 5 bases and J by 4 bases, 6 bases remained unmatched. CDR3 sequence reads: CASSPQGAVTEAFF. DNA of the CDR3: TGTGCCAGCAGCCCCCAGGGGGCGGTCACTGAAGCTTTCTTT.

V is TRBV18 and J is TRBJ1-2; D gene unclear. CDR3 length: 15 residues. Trimming took off 1 base at V and 1 base at J, with 10 bases between the two ends. Germline CDR1 reads KGHSH; CDR2 reads LQKENI. The CDR3 sequence: CASSPLALSNYGYTF. The CDR3 DNA reads TGTGCCAGCTCACCACTCGCCCTGAGTAACTATGGCTACACCTTC.

The chain employs TRBV14 and TRBJ2-2; a weak D match, TRBD1 (7 bases). The CDR3 spans 18 residues. Trimming shortened V by 6 bases and J by 1 base, and 21 bases separated the two germline ends. CDR1 is SGHDN, CDR2 FVKESK, per germline. The CDR3 spells CASSLRRDSTLNTGELFF. CDR3 DNA sequence: TGTGCCAGCAGTCTACGGAGGGACAGTACCCTGAACACCGGGGAGCTGTTTTTT.

The chain uses TRBV7-2 and TRBJ2-2; unclear D gene. Germline values: CDR1 SGHTA, CDR2 FQGNSA. Trimming removed 2 bases at V and 7 bases at J, with 14 bases between. This CDR3 spans 15 amino acids. For the CDR3, the DNA is TGTGCCAGCAGCTTACAACCCCTAGTCGGCGGGGAGCTGTTTTTT. Translating gives CASSLQPLVGGELFF.

The chain employs TRBV28 and TRBJ2-3, with 10 nucleotides matching TRBD2. Germline V gives CDR1 MDHEN, CDR2 SYDVKM. CDR3 length: 16 amino acids. CDR3 DNA sequence: TGTGGAACGAGGCTAGCGGGGGCGACTCTGGGGGATACGCAGTATTTT. It encodes CGTRLAGATLGDTQYF.

Of note for this clone: Other DNA sequences of this sample code for an identical CDR3. The genes are TRBV6-1 and TRBJ2-3; TRBD1 matches at 8 bases. The junction had 8 bases not matched to a gene; V was cut back by 6 bases and J by 3 bases. This CDR3 has 15 amino acids. Germline CDR1 MNHNS, CDR2 SASEGT. CDR3 sequence: CASSSGGVGTDTQYF. The CDR3 region has the DNA TGTGCCAGCAGCTCAGGGGGCGTCGGGACAGATACGCAGTATTTT.